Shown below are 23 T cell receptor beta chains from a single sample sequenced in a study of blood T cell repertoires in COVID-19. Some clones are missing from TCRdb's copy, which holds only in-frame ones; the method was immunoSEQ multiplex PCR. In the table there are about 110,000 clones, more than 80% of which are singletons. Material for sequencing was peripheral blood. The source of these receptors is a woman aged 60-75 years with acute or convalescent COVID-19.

The CDR3 sequence: CASSIGGGLEQYF. The CDR3 region has the DNA TGTGCCAGTAGTATAGGCGGGGGGCTGGAGCAGTACTTC. The chain carries TRBV19 and TRBJ2-7, with 8 bases fitting TRBD2. J was trimmed by 7 bases and V by 1 base; bases with no gene match: 3. CDR1 and CDR2 from the germline V gene are LNHDA and SQIVND (reference sequence). CDR3 length equals 13 residues.

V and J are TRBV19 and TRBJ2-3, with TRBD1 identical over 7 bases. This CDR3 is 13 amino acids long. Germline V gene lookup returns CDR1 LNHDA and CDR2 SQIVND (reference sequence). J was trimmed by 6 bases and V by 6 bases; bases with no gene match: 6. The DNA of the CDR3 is TGTGCCAGTAGCAAGGGGGCTGCGGATACGCAGTATTTT. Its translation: CASSKGAADTQYF.

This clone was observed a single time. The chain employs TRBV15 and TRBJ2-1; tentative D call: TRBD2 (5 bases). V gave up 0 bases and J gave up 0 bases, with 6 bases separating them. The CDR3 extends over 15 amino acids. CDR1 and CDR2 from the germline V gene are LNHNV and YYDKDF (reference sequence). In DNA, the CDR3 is TGTGCCACCAGCAGAGAGGCGGGCTCCTACAATGAGCAGTTCTTC. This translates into CATSREAGSYNEQFF.

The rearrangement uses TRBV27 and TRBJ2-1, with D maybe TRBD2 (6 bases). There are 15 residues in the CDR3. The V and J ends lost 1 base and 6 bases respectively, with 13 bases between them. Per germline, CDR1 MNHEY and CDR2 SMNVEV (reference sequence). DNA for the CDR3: TGTGCCAGCAGTTTATACTCCGGGAGTTTCAATGAGCAGTTCTTC. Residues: CASSLYSGSFNEQFF.

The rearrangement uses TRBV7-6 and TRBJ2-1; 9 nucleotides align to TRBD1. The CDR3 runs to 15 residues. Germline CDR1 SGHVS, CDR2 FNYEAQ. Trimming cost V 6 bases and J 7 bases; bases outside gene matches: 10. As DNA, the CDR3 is TGTGCCAGCAGGCCCCCCGGGACAGGGCAGAATGAGCAGTTCTTC. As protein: CASRPPGTGQNEQFF.

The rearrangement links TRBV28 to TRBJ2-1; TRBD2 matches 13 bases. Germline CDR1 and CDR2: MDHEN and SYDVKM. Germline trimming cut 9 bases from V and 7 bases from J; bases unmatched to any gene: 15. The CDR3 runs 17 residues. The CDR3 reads CASRFTEGTSGMNEQFF. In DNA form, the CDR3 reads TGTGCCAGTCGATTTACGGAGGGGACTAGCGGGATGAATGAGCAGTTCTTC.

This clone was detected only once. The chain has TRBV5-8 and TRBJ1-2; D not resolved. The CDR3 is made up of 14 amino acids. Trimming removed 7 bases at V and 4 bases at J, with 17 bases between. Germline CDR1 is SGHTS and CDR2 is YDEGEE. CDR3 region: CASGERGRIYGYTF. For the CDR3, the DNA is TGTGCCAGCGGGGAGAGAGGACGGATCTATGGCTACACCTTC.

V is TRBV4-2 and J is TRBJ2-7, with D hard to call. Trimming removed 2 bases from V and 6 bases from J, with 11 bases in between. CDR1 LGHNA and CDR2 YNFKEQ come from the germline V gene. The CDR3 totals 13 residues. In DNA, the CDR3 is TGTGCCAGCAGCCAACAACTAATTACCGAGCAGTACTTC. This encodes CASSQQLITEQYF.

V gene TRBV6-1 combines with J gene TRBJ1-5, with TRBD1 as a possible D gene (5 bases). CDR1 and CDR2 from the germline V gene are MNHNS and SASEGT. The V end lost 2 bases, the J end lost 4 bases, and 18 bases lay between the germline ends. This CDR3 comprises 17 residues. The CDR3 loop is CASSESLTRGGNQPQHF. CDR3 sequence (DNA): TGTGCCAGCAGTGAATCTTTAACCCGGGGGGGTAATCAGCCCCAGCATTTT.

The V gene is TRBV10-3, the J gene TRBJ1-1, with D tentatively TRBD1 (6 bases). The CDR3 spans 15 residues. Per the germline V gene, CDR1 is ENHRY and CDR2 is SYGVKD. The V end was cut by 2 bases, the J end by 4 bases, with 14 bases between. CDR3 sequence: CAISEDWGLGTEAFF. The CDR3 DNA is TGTGCCATCAGTGAGGATTGGGGGCTTGGCACTGAAGCTTTCTTT.

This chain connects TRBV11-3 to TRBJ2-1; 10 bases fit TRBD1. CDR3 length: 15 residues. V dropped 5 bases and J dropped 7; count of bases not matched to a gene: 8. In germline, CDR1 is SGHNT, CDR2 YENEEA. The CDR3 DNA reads TGTGCCAGCAGCCGGCAAGGACAGGGGGGTAATGAGCAGTTCTTC. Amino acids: CASSRQGQGGNEQFF.

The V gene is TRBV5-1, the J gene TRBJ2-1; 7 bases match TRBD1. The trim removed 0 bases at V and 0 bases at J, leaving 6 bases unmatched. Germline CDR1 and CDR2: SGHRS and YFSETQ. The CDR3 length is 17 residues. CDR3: CASSLGRAGGSYNEQFF. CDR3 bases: TGCGCCAGCAGCTTGGGCCGAGCAGGGGGCTCCTACAATGAGCAGTTCTTC.

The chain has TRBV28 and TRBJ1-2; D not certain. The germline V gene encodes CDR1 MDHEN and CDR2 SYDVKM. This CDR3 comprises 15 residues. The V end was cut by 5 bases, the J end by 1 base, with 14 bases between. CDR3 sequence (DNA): TGTGCCAGCAGTGTCTGGGCAGCAAATAACTATGGCTACACCTTC. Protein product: CASSVWAANNYGYTF.

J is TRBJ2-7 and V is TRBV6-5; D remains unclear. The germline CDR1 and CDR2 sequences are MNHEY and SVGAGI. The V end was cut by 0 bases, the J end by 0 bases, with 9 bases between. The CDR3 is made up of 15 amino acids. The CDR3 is CASSYSSSYSYEQYF. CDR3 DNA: TGTGCCAGCAGTTACTCGAGTTCCTACTCCTACGAGCAGTACTTC.

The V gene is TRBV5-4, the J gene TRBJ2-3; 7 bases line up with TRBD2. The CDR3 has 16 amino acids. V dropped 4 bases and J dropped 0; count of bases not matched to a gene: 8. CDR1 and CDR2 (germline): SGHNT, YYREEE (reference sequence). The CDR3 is CASSQKAGESTDTQYF. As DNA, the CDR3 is TGTGCCAGCAGCCAAAAGGCGGGAGAGAGCACAGATACGCAGTATTTT.

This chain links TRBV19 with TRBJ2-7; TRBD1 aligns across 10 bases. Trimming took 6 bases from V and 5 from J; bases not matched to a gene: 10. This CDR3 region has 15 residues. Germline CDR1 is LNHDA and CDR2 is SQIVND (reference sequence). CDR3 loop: CASSGTGTGDNEQYF. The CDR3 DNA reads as TGTGCCAGTAGCGGAACCGGGACAGGGGATAACGAGCAGTACTTC. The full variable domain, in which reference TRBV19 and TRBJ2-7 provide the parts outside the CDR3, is DGGITQSPKYLFRKEGQNVTLSCEQNLNHDAMYWYRQDPGQGLRLIYYSQIVNDFQKGDIAEGYSVSREKKESFPLTVTSAQKNPTAFYLCASSGTGTGDNEQYFGPGTRLTVT.

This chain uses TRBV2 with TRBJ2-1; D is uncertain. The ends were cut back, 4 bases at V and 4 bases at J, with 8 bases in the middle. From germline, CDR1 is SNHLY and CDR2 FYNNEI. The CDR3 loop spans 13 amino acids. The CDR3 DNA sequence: TGTGCCAGCAGTGTGAGCCCATACAATGAGCAGTTCTTC. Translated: CASSVSPYNEQFF.

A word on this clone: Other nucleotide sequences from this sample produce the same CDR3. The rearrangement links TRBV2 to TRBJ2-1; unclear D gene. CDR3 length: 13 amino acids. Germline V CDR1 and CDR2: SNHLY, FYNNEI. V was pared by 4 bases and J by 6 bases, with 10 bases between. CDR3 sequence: CASSARLGNEQFF. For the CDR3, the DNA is TGTGCCAGCAGTGCTAGATTGGGCAATGAGCAGTTCTTC.

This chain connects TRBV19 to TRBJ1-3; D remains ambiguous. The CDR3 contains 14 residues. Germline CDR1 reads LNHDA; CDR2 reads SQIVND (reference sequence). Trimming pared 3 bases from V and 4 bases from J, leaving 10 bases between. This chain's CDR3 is CASSILHRGNTIYF. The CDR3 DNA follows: TGTGCCAGTAGTATTCTACACAGAGGAAACACCATATATTTT.

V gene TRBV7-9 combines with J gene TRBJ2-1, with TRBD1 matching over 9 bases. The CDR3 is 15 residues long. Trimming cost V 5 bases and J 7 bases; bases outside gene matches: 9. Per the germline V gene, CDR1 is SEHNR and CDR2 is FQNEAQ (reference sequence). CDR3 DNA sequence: TGTGCCAGCAGCCGGGGACAGGGAGGGCGGAATGAGCAGTTCTTC. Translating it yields CASSRGQGGRNEQFF. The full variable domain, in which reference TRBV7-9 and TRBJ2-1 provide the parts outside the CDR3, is DTGVSQNPRHKITKRGQNVTFRCDPISEHNRLYWYRQTLGQGPEFLTYFQNEAQLEKSRLLSDRFSAERPKGSFSTLEIQRTEQGDSAMYLCASSRGQGGRNEQFFGPGTRLTVL.

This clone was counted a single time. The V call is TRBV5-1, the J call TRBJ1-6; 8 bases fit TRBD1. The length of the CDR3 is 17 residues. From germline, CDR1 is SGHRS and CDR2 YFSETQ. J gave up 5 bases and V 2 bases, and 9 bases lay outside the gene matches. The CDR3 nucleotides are TGCGCCAGCAGCTTAAGCCCCCGGACAGGGAATAATTCACCCCTCCACTTT. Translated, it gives CASSLSPRTGNNSPLHF. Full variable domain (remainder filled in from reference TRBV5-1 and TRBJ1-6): KAGVTQTPRYLIKTRGQQVTLSCSPISGHRSVSWYQQTPGQGLQFLFEYFSETQRNKGNFPGRFSGRQFSNSRSEMNVSTLELGDSALYLCASSLSPRTGNNSPLHFGNGTRLTVT.

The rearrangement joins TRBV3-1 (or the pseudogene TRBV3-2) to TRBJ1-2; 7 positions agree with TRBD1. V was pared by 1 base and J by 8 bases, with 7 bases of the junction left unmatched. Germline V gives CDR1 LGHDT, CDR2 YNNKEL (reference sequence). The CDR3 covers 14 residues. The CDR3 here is CASSQATGAQGYTF. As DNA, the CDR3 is TGTGCCAGCAGCCAAGCTACAGGGGCGCAGGGCTACACCTTC.

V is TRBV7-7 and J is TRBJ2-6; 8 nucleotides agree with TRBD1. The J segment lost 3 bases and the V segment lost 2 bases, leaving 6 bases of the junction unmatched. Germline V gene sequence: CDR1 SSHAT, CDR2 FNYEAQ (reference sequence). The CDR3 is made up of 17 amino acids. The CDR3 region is CASSLTPGGDGANVLTF. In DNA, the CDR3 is TGTGCCAGCAGCTTAACACCAGGGGGCGATGGGGCCAACGTCCTGACTTTC. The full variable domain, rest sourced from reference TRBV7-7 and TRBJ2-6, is GAGVSQSPRYKVTKRGQDVTLRCDPISSHATLYWYQQALGQGPEFLTYFNYEAQPDKSGLPSDRFSAERPEGSISTLTIQRTEQRDSAMYRCASSLTPGGDGANVLTFGAGSRLTVL.